This T cell receptor (beta chain) was identified in a study of T-cell reconstitution after alpha-beta-depleted transplantation in children. This clonotype was counted a few times. The CDR3 is 14 amino acids. Germline lookup yields CDR1 MGHRA and CDR2 YSYEKL. V lost 4 bases to trimming and J lost 8 bases, with 15 bases between them. Library preparation (for TCRbeta) was performed with unique molecular identifiers. TCRdb reprocessed the PCR reads with MiXCR, giving one entry per CDR3 protein. In the table there are about 360,000 distinct CDR3 sequences, about 14% of which are singletons. The chain is built from TRBV4-1 and TRBJ2-1; weak D call: TRBD2 (5 bases). The material sequenced was PBMCs, taken from the stem cell graft. The clonotype comes from a human donor who donated a stem cell graft to a child with Fanconi anemia. CDR3 amino acids: CASSPAVRWDEQFF. The CDR3 DNA is TGCGCCAGCAGCCCAGCGGTCCGGTGGGATGAGCAGTTCTTC.